A single TCR beta chain is shown here with its context. The antigen remains unidentified. Measured with immunoSEQ multiplex PCR; TCRdb has only the in-frame clones, and not every one. The sample records some 25,000 clones, roughly nine tenths being singletons. The sample originates from a study of tissue T cells after allogeneic stem cell transplantation. Study findings and constraints: Motif-based clustering found tissue-specific repertoire signatures shared across patients, though few clones were shared.

The sequenced sample was blood, obtained before transplantation. The origin of this receptor is a male donor at least 60 years old who later had graft-versus-host disease after an allogeneic stem cell transplant.

Here the CDR3 reads CASSLVGGMNTEAFF. DNA for the CDR3: TGTGCCAGCAGTTTAGTTGGGGGGATGAACACTGAAGCTTTCTTT. The chain employs TRBV27 and TRBJ1-1, with D perhaps matching TRBD1 (5 bases). The CDR3 is 15 residues long. CDR1 is MNHEY and CDR2 is SMNVEV in the germline V gene (reference sequence). V shed 2 bases and J shed 0 bases, with 10 bases lying between them.